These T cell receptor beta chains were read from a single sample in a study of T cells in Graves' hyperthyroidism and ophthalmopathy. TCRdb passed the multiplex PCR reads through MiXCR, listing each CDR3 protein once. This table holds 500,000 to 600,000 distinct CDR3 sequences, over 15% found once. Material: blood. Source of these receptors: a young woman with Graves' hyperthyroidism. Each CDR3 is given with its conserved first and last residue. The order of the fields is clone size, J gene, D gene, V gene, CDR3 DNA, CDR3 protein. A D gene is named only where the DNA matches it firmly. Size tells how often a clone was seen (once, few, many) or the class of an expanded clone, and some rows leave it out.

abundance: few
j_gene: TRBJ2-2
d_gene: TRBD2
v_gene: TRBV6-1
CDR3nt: TGTGCCAGCAGTACCCGTAGCGGGGCTCTTAACACCGGGGAGCTGTTTTTT
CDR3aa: CASSTRSGALNTGELFF

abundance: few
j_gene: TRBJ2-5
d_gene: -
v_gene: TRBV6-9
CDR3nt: TGTGCCAGCAGTTATCGGCGCAGGAGGATAGAGACCCAGTACTTC
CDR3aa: CASSYRRRRIETQYF

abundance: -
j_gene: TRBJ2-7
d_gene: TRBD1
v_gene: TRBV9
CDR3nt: TGTGCCAGCAGCGGGGACAGTGGGGCCTACGAGCAGTACTTC
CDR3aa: CASSGDSGAYEQYF

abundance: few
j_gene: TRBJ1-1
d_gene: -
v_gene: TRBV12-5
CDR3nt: TGTGCTAGTGGTTTGGCGATTGGGACAGAAGCTTTCTTT
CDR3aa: CASGLAIGTEAFF

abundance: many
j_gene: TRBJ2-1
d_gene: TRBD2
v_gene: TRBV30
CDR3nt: TGTGCCTGGAGTGTAAGGACTAGCGGTCATGAGCAGTTCTTC
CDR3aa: CAWSVRTSGHEQFF

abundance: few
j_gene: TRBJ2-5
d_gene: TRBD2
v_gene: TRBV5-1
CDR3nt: TGCGCCAGCAGCTTGTCGTGGTCTAGCGGGGGTCAAGAGACCCAGTACTTC
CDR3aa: CASSLSWSSGGQETQYF

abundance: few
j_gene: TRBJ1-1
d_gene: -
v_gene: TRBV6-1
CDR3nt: TGTGCCAGCAGTGATAAGGGGAACACTGAAGCTTTCTTT
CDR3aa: CASSDKGNTEAFF

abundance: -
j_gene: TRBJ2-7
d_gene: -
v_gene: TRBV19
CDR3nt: TGTGCCAGTAGTATAGCTGGGAGATACGAGCAGTACTTC
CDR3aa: CASSIAGRYEQYF

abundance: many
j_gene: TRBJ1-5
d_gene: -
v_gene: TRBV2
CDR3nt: TGTGCCAGCAGTACAGCGTTCAATCAGCCCCAGCATTTT
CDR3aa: CASSTAFNQPQHF

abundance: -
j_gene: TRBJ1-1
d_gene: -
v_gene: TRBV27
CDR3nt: TGTGGGGCGACAGGCAAACTGAACACTGAAGCTTTCTTT
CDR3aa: CGATGKLNTEAFF

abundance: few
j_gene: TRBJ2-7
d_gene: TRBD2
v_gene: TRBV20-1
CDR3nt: TGCAGTGCTAGAGATTATGCGGGAGGGTCCTACGAGCAGTACTTC
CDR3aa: CSARDYAGGSYEQYF

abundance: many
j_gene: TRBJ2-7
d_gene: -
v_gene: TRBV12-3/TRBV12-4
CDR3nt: TGTGCCAGCAGCGGGGGCTACGAGCAGTACTTC
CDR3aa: CASSGGYEQYF

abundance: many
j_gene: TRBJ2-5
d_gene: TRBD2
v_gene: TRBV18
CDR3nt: TGTGCCAGCTCCCCGGGACTAGCGGGGGCACGGGAGACCCAGTACTTC
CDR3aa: CASSPGLAGARETQYF

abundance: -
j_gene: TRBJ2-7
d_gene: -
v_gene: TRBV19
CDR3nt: TGTGCCAGTAATAAGTTAGGGGACTACGAGCAGTACTTC
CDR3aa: CASNKLGDYEQYF

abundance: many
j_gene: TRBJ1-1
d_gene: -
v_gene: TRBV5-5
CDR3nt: TGTGCCAGCAGCTTAGCGGGGGGCTTCCTCACTGAAGCTTTCTTT
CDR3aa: CASSLAGGFLTEAFF

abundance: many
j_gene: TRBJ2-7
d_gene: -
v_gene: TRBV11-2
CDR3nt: TGTGCCAGCAGCTTAGAAAGGGGCGAGCAGTACTTC
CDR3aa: CASSLERGEQYF

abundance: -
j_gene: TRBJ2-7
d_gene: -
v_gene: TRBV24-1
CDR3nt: TGTGCCACCAGTGATCCGGGGGTCGCTTACGAGCAGTACTTC
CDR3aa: CATSDPGVAYEQYF

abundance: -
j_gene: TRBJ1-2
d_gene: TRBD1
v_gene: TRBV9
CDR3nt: TGTGCCAGCAGCGCGTCGACAGGGCGACCCGACTATGGCTACACCTTC
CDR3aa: CASSASTGRPDYGYTF

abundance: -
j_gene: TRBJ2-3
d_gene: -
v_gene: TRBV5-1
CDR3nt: TGCGCCAGCAGCGAGTGGGGGGGCCCGGCAGATACGCAGTATTTT
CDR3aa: CASSEWGGPADTQYF

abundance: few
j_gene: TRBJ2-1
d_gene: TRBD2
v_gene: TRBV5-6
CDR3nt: TGTGCCAGCAGCTTCGGACTAGCGGGAGCGGGTGAGCAGTTCTTC
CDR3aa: CASSFGLAGAGEQFF

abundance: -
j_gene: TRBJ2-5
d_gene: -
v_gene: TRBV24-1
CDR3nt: TGTGCCACCAGTGATTTTCCGGAACAAGAGACCCAGTACTTC
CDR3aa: CATSDFPEQETQYF

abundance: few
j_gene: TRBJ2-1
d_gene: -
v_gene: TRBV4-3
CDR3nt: TGCGCCAGCAGCCAAGGTCCCCGGGATGAGCAGTTCTTC
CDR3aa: CASSQGPRDEQFF

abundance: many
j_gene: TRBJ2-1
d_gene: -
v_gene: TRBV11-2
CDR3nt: TGTGCCAGCAGCTTAGATTGGCAGAGCTCCTACAATGAGCAGTTCTTC
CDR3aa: CASSLDWQSSYNEQFF

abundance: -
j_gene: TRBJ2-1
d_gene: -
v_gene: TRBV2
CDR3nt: TGTGCCAGCAGTGAAGAGCTAGCGATAAGGAATGAGCAGTTCTTC
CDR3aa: CASSEELAIRNEQFF

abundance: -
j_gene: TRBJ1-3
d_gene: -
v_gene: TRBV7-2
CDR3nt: TGTGCCAGCAGCCCGAGGCGCAGCTCTGGAAACACCATATATTTT
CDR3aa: CASSPRRSSGNTIYF

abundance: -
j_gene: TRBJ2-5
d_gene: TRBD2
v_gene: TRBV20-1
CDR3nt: TGCAGTGCTAGAGATGAAGGCGGGGGGGGGGAAGAGACCCAGTACTTC
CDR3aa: CSARDEGGGGEETQYF

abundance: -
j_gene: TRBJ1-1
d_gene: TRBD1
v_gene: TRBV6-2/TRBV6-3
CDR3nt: TGTGCCAGCAGACCCGACAGGGTCAACACTGAAGCTTTCTTT
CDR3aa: CASRPDRVNTEAFF

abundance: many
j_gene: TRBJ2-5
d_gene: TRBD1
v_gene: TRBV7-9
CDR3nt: TGTGCCAGCAGCTTAGGAAACAGGGGGCGAGAGACCCAGTACTTC
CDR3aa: CASSLGNRGRETQYF

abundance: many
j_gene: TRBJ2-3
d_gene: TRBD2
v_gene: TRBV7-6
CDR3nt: TGTGCCAGCAGCTTAAGGGCGGGAGCAGATACGCAGTATTTT
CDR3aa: CASSLRAGADTQYF

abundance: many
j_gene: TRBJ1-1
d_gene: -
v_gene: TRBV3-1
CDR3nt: TGTGCCAGCAGACTGGGGCCCCGGGGCACTGAAGCTTTCTTT
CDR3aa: CASRLGPRGTEAFF

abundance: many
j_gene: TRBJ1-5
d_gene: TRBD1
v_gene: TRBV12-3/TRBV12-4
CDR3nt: TGTGCCAGCAGTCCACTCGGACAGGGCCAGCCCCAGCATTTT
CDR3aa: CASSPLGQGQPQHF

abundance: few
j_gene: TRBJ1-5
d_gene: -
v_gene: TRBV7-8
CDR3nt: TGTGCCAGCAGCTTACTGGGGGGCCCTAACAATCAGCCCCAGCATTTT
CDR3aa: CASSLLGGPNNQPQHF

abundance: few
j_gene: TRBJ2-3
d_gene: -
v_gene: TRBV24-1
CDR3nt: TGTGCCACCAGTGATTTCCACGGGAGAGGGGCAGATACGCAGTATTTT
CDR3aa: CATSDFHGRGADTQYF

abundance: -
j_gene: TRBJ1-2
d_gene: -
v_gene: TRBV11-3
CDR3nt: TGTGCCAGCAGCAACAAGACACGGGTTGGCTACACCTTC
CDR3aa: CASSNKTRVGYTF

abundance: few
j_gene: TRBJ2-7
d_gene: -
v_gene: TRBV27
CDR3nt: TGTGCCAGCAGGGTACAGGGCCGCTCCTACGAGCAGTACTTC
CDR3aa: CASRVQGRSYEQYF

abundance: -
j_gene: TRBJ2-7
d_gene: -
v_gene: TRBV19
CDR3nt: TGTGCCAGTAACCCCCCGGGTAGGGGGGCCTACGAGCAGTACTTC
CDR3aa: CASNPPGRGAYEQYF

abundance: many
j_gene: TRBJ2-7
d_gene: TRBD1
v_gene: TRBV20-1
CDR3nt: TGCAGTGCTTCGTCGGACAGGGGACTATGGGAGCAGTACTTC
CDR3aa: CSASSDRGLWEQYF

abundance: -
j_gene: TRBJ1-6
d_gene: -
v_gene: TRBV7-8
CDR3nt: TGTGCCAGCAGCGACCGACCCGACGTATGGGATAATTCACCCCTCCACTTT
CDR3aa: CASSDRPDVWDNSPLHF

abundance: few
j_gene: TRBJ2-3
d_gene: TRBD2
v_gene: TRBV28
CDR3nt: TGTGCCAGCAGTCCGACCCCCGGGACTAGCGGGTCAACTAGCACAGATACGCAGTATTTT
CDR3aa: CASSPTPGTSGSTSTDTQYF

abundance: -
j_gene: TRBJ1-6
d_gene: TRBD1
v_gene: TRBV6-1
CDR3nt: TGTGCCAGCAGATCACCGGGACAGGGGGCACCCCCCCTCCACTTT
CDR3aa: CASRSPGQGAPPLHF

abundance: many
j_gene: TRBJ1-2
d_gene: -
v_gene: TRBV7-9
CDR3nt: TGTGCCAGCAGCTTGACATACTATGGCTACACCTTC
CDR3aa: CASSLTYYGYTF

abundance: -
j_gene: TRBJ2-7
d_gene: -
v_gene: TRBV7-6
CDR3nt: TGTGCCAGCAGTTACTACCGGCAGGTCGCCGAGCAGTACTTC
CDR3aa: CASSYYRQVAEQYF

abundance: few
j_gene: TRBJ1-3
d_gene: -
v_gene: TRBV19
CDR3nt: TGTGCCAGTAGGATCGCAGGGAGAATAAACACCATATATTTT
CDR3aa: CASRIAGRINTIYF

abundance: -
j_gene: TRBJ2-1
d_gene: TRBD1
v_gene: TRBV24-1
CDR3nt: TGTGCCACCAGTGACAATGGACAGGCGTACAATGAGCAGTTCTTC
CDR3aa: CATSDNGQAYNEQFF

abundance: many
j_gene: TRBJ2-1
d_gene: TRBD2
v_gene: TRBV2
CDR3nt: TGTGCCAGCAGGACGGCGGGGGGGCGATCGGCTGAGCAGTTCTTC
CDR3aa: CASRTAGGRSAEQFF